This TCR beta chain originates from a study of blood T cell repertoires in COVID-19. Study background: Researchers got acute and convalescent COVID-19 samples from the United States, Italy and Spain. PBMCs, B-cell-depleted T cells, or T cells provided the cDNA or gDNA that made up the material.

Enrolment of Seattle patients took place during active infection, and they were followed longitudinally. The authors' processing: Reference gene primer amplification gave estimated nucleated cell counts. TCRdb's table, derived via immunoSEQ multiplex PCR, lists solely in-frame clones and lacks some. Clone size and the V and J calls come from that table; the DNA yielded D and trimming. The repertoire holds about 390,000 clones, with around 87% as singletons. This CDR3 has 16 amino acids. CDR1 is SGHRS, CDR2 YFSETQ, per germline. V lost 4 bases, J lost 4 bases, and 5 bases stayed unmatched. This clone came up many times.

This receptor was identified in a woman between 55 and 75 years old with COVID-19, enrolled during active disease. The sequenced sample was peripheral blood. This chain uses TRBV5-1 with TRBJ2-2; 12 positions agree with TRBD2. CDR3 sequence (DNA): TGCGCCAGCAGCCCTGGACTAGCGGGGTTCACCGGGGAGCTGTTTTTT. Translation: CASSPGLAGFTGELFF.